The source of this T cell receptor beta chain is a study of T cells in Graves' hyperthyroidism and ophthalmopathy. This clonotype was detected many times. Antigen unknown. V lost 9 bases, J lost 0 bases, and 11 bases lay in between. CDR1 and CDR2 (germline): SGHTA, FQGNSA. This CDR3 contains 14 residues. With a duration under 2 months, the hyperthyroidism was newly diagnosed in patients aged 18 to 65. Thyroid ultrasound and orbital computed tomography, with clinical symptoms and serum thyroxine and TRAb, informed diagnoses. Study results and limitations: Model-based prediction identified ophthalmopathy a median roughly 5.9 months prior to its onset.

TCR beta CDR3 regions were amplified from RNA. When the TCR CDR3 underwent first-round RT-PCR, the HTBI primer set was used. In TCRdb, the multiplex PCR reads were re-called with MiXCR into one record per CDR3 protein. The table shows about 270,000 distinct CDR3 sequences, with approximately 16% occurring only once. The chain links TRBV7-2 to TRBJ1-4, with D uncertain. The source is a woman in her forties or fifties with Graves' hyperthyroidism that later progressed to Graves' ophthalmopathy. Sequenced: blood. CDR3 sequence reads: CASKQVSTNEKLFF. Written as DNA, the CDR3 is TGTGCCAGTAAGCAGGTTTCAACTAATGAAAAACTGTTTTTT.